This record looks at one T cell receptor beta chain sequence and its context. This clonotype was seen a handful of times. It lacks a known antigen. Base qualities are not at hand, and no much larger clone is one base apart. This sample is part of a study of T cells after yellow fever vaccination (dated by TCRdb to the late 2010s). Study-level background: Libraries from fractions with low cell numbers were prepared with the SMART-Seq v4 Ultra Low Input RNA kit. Two healthy male donors, one aged 18 to 30 and one aged 30 to 40 years, made up the cohort. To follow T-cell clones before and after both primary and booster YFV17D yellow fever vaccination, bulk TCR alpha and beta repertoires underwent longitudinal sequencing. Bulk PBMC replicates and cell subsets were isolated from blood drawn at multiple timepoints before and after both primary and secondary immunization. Results the study describes overall, beyond this receptor: Computational filtering was needed because FACS-sorted repertoires could contain abundant contaminating clonotypes from the bulk population. A small fraction of clonotypes showed up in both the CD4 and CD8 compartments, probably as a result of convergent recombination. Compared with the primary T-cell response, the secondary T-cell response was weaker but faster, peaking on day 5 rather than day 15. The study included only a couple of donors, which limits how far the findings can be generalized. Most clones expanded after primary vaccination were re-detected after the booster (around 96% of CD4 and around nine tenths of CD8), suggesting broad memory maintenance.

TCR cDNA was synthesized by 5'RACE template switching, which introduced a universal primer site and unique molecular identifiers. Priming of cDNA synthesis was performed from both the TCR alpha and TCR beta constant segments. Libraries were amplified in two PCR steps, with sample barcodes and sequencing adapters added in the second step. Sequencing of libraries was performed on Illumina HiSeq 2500 (2x100 bp) or NovaSeq (2x150 bp). Per the original workflow: Reads were demultiplexed and collapsed into UMI consensus sequences with MIGEC, and V(D)J alignment was performed with MiXCR. Clonotypes responding to the vaccine were identified with edgeR on replicate PBMC samples, with the criteria of FDR below 0.01 and a log2 fold change above 5 up to day 15. Each bulk clonotype was labeled CD4 or CD8 based on which sequenced repertoire, CD4 or CD8, contained the clonotype at higher abundance. TCRdb cleaned the public reads at Q25 with fastp, built clones with MiXCR and kept in-frame beta chains. CDR3 protein duplicates are merged, each entry listing the most common genes and DNA. The V and J calls reflect TCRdb's pipeline rather than the authors' work. The sample table shows under 300,000 distinct CDR3 sequences, and about an eighth are seen once. The ten largest clones capture 0.4% to 0.55% of the sample.

The treatment or condition tag for this specimen amounts to: live attenuated yellow fever vaccine strain. PBMCs were isolated from peripheral blood using a standard Ficoll-Paque protocol. Dynabeads CD4 and CD8 positive selection kits were used to isolate CD4 and CD8 T-cell fractions. TriZol was used to extract RNA from bulk PBMCs, from CD4 and CD8 fractions, and from dextramer-positive and dextramer-negative fractions. The input for sequencing was CD4+ T cells sorted from PBMCs, taken 45 days after the yellow fever booster vaccination. This TCR was sampled from a man aged 25 to 40 who received the YFV17D yellow fever vaccine.

CDR3 protein: CASSLSMVGTEAFF. The nucleotides read TGTGCCAGCAGCTTATCGATGGTGGGCACTGAAGCTTTCTTT. The chain uses TRBV7-2 and TRBJ1-1, with no confident D gene call. From the cysteine up to the phenylalanine, the CDR3 has a length of 14 residues. The CDR3 DNA has 42 bases and is translated from base 1. From a lookup of the germline V gene, CDR1 and CDR2 are SGHTA and FQGNSA. Cut back by 2 bases and 4 bases, the V and J ends lie 11 bases apart.